The T cell receptor (beta chain) described here comes from a study of blood T cell repertoires in COVID-19 (dated by TCRdb to 2020 to 2021). Looking at the study overall: The collaborator samples originated in the United States, Italy and Spain and spanned the acute and convalescent phases of COVID-19. The material from the prospective study consisted of cDNA or gDNA derived from T cells, B-cell-depleted T cells, or PBMCs. Deeply sampled blood TCRbeta repertoires from subjects exposed to, actively infected with, or recovered from COVID-19 were included in the dataset. The repertoires were released in a freely available public database intended as a resource for research on the immune response to SARS-CoV-2. Samples were obtained from the ongoing ImmuneRACE study (first 160 participants) and from about 1,300 subjects provided by 6 global collaborators. The sample metadata nearly always contained a de-identified subject ID, COVID-19 status, age in years and sex. Where available, HLA class I and class II types were obtained from metadata supplied by the sample provider rather than from assay-based typing. On the study overall, not on this receptor specifically: Clinical and demographic metadata were provided uncurated, with the amount varying by source and participant.

Spanning cysteine to phenylalanine, the CDR3 consists of 14 amino acids. The kept DNA is CDR3 alone, 42 bases in frame from the first base. Based on the germline V gene, the CDR1 and CDR2 sequences are SGDLS and YYNGEE. V ends up 4 bases short and J 7 bases short, with an unmatched junction base count of 7. TCRbeta CDR3 regions were amplified from genomic DNA using the immunoSEQ Assay, a bias-controlled multiplex PCR. Per the source publication's procedure: The number of nucleated cells in each sample was estimated from the amplification of reference gene primers within the assay. To quantify the absolute abundance of each unique TCRbeta CDR3 rearrangement, sequence reads were collapsed and filtered. For each sample, productive Simpson clonality was calculated by taking the square root of Simpson's diversity index across productive rearrangements. TCRdb stores this immuneACCESS table with in-frame sequences only. Part of the clones is absent; in the studies checked, under half of the shortfall reflects unresolved V genes, and no reason is known for the rest. V and J calls plus clone size are reproduced from that table; the DNA served to infer D and trimming. This sample lists 250,000 to 400,000 clones; 90% were detected once. The ten largest account for under 3.5% of the sample.

As for this clone: The antigen it binds to is not known. Base qualities are not provided; no much larger clone lies one nucleotide away.

In Seattle, one collaborating source enrolled patients while the infection was active and tracked those patients longitudinally over the course of disease. Each collaborating institution followed its own protocols to collect whole blood in K2EDTA tubes. For TCRbeta analysis, collaborators shipped samples as frozen whole blood, isolated PBMCs, or DNA extracted from either of those sample types. Sequenced: peripheral blood. The chain is assembled from TRBV9 and TRBJ2-4; TRBD1 matches 8 bases in the middle. The sequence derives from a woman aged 25 to 39 with COVID-19, enrolled during active disease. The base sequence is TGTGCCAGCAGCTTCGGACAGGGTACTAACATTCAGTACTTC. It specifies CASSFGQGTNIQYF.